This T cell receptor (beta chain) derives from a study of T cells in narcolepsy (dated by TCRdb to the late 2010s). For context, the study as a whole: Patients with narcolepsy type 1 or type 2 (NT1, NT2) were enrolled in the study together with healthy control donors. The study used TCR Vbeta sequencing to track clonotypes in blood and CSF while looking for autoreactive T cells in narcolepsy patients that target self-antigens of hypocretin neurons (hypocretin, TRIB2). Study-wide conclusions, independent of this receptor: Plots comparing CSF and blood CD4+ T cell clonotypes from the same patient highlighted HCRT-specific and TRIB2-specific autoreactive clonotypes. Numbers of sequenced blood memory CD4+ clonotypes were comparable, with averages of some 40,000 in patients and fewer than 35,000 in controls. No sequences matching autoreactive T cell clones were present in some of the blood memory CD4+ repertoires from patients and controls. According to the report, autoreactive clonotypes were detected serially in the blood of the same patients and of different patients, but not in healthy controls.

In regard to this clone: No cognate antigen has been identified for it. Within one base of it there is no much larger clone, and no base qualities were kept.

As encoded in the germline V gene (reference sequence), CDR1 is SGHNT while CDR2 is YYREEE. Cut back by 4 bases and 10 bases, the V and J ends lie 20 bases apart. Including the terminal cysteine and phenylalanine, the CDR3 comprises 14 residues. The kept DNA is CDR3 alone, 42 bases in frame from the first base. The library was produced with the immunoSEQ multiplex PCR assay. Drawn from immuneACCESS, this table holds only the in-frame rearrangements with V and J called that TCRdb kept. Clones are partly lost; checked studies trace under half to an unresolved V gene and leave the rest unexplained. Across this sample there are roughly 18,000 clones, with about nine tenths seen only once. The ten largest clones represent approximately 0.66% of the sample. Memory CD4+ T cells were sorted ex vivo from peripheral blood of narcolepsy patients and healthy controls for TCR Vbeta sequencing.

The chain links TRBV5-4 with TRBJ2-5; the D gene is perhaps TRBD1 or TRBD2, as each covers 5 bases. The receptor's source is a human donor in good health. Sequenced sample: memory (CD45RA-) CD4+ T cells from blood. The meaning of the sample's cell subset or site label: memory T cells sorted ex vivo from peripheral blood. The nucleotides read TGTGCCAGCAGCCCCGGGACCAGGAATGTGGACCAGTACTTC. It codes for CASSPGTRNVDQYF.